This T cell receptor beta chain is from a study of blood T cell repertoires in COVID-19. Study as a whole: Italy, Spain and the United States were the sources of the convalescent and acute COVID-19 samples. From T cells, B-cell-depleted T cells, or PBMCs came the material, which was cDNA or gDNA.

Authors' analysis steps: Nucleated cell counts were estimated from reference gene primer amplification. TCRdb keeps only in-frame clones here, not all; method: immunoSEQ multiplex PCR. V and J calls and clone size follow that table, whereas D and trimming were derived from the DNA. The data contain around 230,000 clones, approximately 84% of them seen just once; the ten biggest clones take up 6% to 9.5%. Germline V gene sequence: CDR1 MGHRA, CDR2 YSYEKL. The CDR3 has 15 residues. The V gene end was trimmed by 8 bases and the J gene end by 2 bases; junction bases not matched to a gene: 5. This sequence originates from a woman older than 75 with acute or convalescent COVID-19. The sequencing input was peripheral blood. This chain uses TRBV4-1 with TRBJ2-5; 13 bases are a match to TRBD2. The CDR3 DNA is TGCGCCAGCTCCCGACTAGCGGGGGGACAAGAGACCCAGTACTTC. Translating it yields CASSRLAGGQETQYF.